A single sample gave rise to the 13 T cell receptor beta chains below, sequenced in a study of T cell responses to AZD1222 COVID-19 vaccine (dated by TCRdb to the early 2020s). Library creation used the immunoSEQ multiplex PCR assay. The immuneACCESS repertoire file appears here via TCRdb, limited to in-frame rearrangements. These files lack a portion of the clones; in checked studies, under half of the deficit traces to unresolved V genes, and the cause of the others is not known. For this sample the table gives 150,000 to 200,000 clones, of which about 92% were detected only once. Clones ranked in the top ten supply about 3.9% of the sample. This sample's time point label indicates: baseline before first vaccination. Here the sequenced sample was peripheral blood, taken on day 0 of AZD1222 vaccination. The receptors stem from an adult in good health.

This clone was observed a handful of times. This rearrangement joins TRBV2 to TRBJ1-5; D call uncertain. V gave up 6 bases and J gave up 2 bases, with 11 bases separating them. This CDR3 is 14 amino acids long. Germline loops: CDR1 SNHLY, CDR2 FYNNEI. CDR3 coding DNA: TGTGCCAGCAGCCCCCGGTCGGGCAATCAGCCCCAGCATTTT. It translates to CASSPRSGNQPQHF.

The chain joins TRBV14 to TRBJ2-7, with 9 bases aligning to TRBD2. This CDR3 has 14 amino acids. The germline V gene has CDR1 SGHDN and CDR2 FVKESK. Germline trimming cut 0 bases from V and 3 bases from J; bases unmatched to any gene: 0. CDR3 protein: CASSQEAGGYEQYF. The CDR3 DNA follows: TGTGCCAGCAGCCAAGAAGCGGGAGGCTACGAGCAGTACTTC. Full variable domain (missing parts from reference TRBV14 and TRBJ2-7): EAGVTQFPSHSVIEKGQTVTLRCDPISGHDNLYWYRRVMGKEIKFLLHFVKESKQDESGMPNNRFLAERTGGTYSTLKVQPAELEDSGVYFCASSQEAGGYEQYFGPGTRLTVT.

V is TRBV27 and J is TRBJ1-6, with TRBD1 identical over 8 bases. The germline gives CDR1 MNHEY, CDR2 SMNVEV (reference sequence). CDR3 length equals 19 residues. After removal of 2 bases from V and 4 bases from J, the junction contained 13 bases not matched to a gene. For the CDR3, the DNA is TGTGCCAGCAGTTTAGGGGGCATGGGACAGGTTCCTTATAATTCACCCCTCCACTTT. Translated, it gives CASSLGGMGQVPYNSPLHF.

This clone was observed a handful of times. The chain couples TRBV3-1 (or the pseudogene TRBV3-2) to TRBJ2-7; D remains unclear. V lost 1 base to trimming and J lost 6 bases, with 7 bases between them. The CDR3 spans 12 residues. Per germline, CDR1 LGHDT and CDR2 YNNKEL (reference sequence). This chain's CDR3 is CASSQVTSEQYF. CDR3 sequence (DNA): TGTGCCAGCAGCCAAGTAACCTCCGAGCAGTACTTC.

This clone has only a few counts. The genes are TRBV27 and TRBJ1-1, with D maybe TRBD1 (6 bases). CDR1 is MNHEY and CDR2 is SMNVEV in the germline V gene (reference sequence). The CDR3 length is 14 residues. The V end was cut by 3 bases, the J end by 3 bases, with 11 bases between. The chain's CDR3 is CASSFQDRYTEAFF. CDR3 sequence (DNA): TGTGCCAGCAGTTTTCAGGACAGATACACTGAAGCTTTCTTT.

This clone was observed once. V usage is TRBV5-6 and J usage is TRBJ1-2; D perhaps matches TRBD1 (5 bases). This CDR3 region has 14 residues. Germline V CDR1 and CDR2: SGHDT, YYEEEE. V gave up 0 bases and J gave up 10 bases, with 16 bases separating them. CDR3 residues: CASSLGVRVIDYTF. The CDR3 DNA follows: TGTGCCAGCAGCTTGGGGGTCAGGGTGATTGACTACACCTTC. Variable domain in full (rest from reference TRBV5-6 and TRBJ1-2): DAGVTQSPTHLIKTRGQQVTLRCSPKSGHDTVSWYQQALGQGPQFIFQYYEEEERQRGNFPDRFSGHQFPNYSSELNVNALLLGDSALYLCASSLGVRVIDYTFGSGTRLTVV.

The genes are TRBV5-1 and TRBJ1-6, with no clear D. Trimming took off 0 bases at V and 8 bases at J, with 15 bases between the two ends. The CDR3 spans 16 residues. Germline CDR1 is SGHRS and CDR2 is YFSETQ. CDR3 in amino acids: CASSLVPVSGDSPLHF. The CDR3 nucleotides are TGCGCCAGCAGCTTGGTTCCTGTCTCGGGCGATTCACCCCTCCACTTT.

This chain uses TRBV4-1 with TRBJ1-1, with unresolved D. Trimming shortened V by 6 bases and J by 1 base, and 6 bases separated the two germline ends. There are 12 residues in the CDR3. CDR1 and CDR2 from the germline V gene are MGHRA and YSYEKL. The CDR3 here is CASSPGNTEAFF. The CDR3 nucleotides are TGCGCCAGCAGTCCAGGGAACACTGAAGCTTTCTTT.

This clone appeared once. The chain carries TRBV19 and TRBJ1-1; tentative D call: TRBD1 (6 bases). The V and J ends lost 3 bases and 6 bases respectively, with 14 bases between them. The CDR3 sequence is 14 residues long. CDR1 LNHDA and CDR2 SQIVND come from the germline V gene (reference sequence). CDR3 DNA: TGTGCCAGTAGTATCTCCTCGGGGGGCCCTGAAGCTTTCTTT. This codes for CASSISSGGPEAFF.

This clone was picked up one time. This chain joins TRBV3-1 (or the pseudogene TRBV3-2) and TRBJ2-1; 9 bases line up with TRBD2. Germline trimming cut 3 bases from V and 9 bases from J; bases unmatched to any gene: 9. Germline V gene data show CDR1 as LGHDT and CDR2 as YNNKEL (reference sequence). The length of the CDR3 is 15 residues. This CDR3 is CASSQTLAGVGEQFF. The DNA of the CDR3 is TGTGCCAGCAGCCAGACCTTAGCGGGGGTGGGTGAGCAGTTCTTC.

The genes are TRBV14 and TRBJ1-1, with D perhaps TRBD1 (5 bases). V lost 0 bases and J 7 bases, leaving 9 bases between the germline ends. The CDR3 spans 13 residues. Germline V CDR1 and CDR2: SGHDN, FVKESK. CDR3 sequence: CASSQDRTNEAFF. Written as DNA, the CDR3 is TGTGCCAGCAGCCAAGATCGGACAAATGAAGCTTTCTTT.

The genes are TRBV12-5 and TRBJ2-5; D not resolved. Germline V gene lookup returns CDR1 LGHNT and CDR2 FRNRAP. The CDR3 extends over 14 amino acids. V dropped 4 bases and J dropped 0 bases, with 9 bases sitting between them. The CDR3 DNA sequence: TGTGCTAGTGGTTCCAGGACGTACCAAGAGACCCAGTACTTC. Protein sequence: CASGSRTYQETQYF.

The chain employs TRBV3-1 (or the pseudogene TRBV3-2) and TRBJ1-2; the match to TRBD1 covers 7 bases. This CDR3 is 16 amino acids long. CDR1 LGHDT and CDR2 YNNKEL come from the germline V gene (reference sequence). V dropped 5 bases and J dropped 0; count of bases not matched to a gene: 9. The chain's CDR3 is CASSKIRQGANYGYTF. CDR3 DNA: TGTGCCAGCAGCAAGATCAGACAGGGCGCTAACTATGGCTACACCTTC.